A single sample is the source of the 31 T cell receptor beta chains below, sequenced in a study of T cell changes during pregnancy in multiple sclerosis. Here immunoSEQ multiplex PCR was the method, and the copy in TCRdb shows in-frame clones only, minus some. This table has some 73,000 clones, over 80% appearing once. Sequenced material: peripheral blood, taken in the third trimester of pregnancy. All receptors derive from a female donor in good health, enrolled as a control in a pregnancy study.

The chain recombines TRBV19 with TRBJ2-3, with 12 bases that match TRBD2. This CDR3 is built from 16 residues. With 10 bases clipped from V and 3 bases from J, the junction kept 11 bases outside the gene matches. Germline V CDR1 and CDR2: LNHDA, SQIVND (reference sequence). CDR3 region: CATASGGALFTDTQYF. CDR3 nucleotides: TGTGCCACGGCTAGCGGGGGGGCGTTATTTACAGATACGCAGTATTTT.

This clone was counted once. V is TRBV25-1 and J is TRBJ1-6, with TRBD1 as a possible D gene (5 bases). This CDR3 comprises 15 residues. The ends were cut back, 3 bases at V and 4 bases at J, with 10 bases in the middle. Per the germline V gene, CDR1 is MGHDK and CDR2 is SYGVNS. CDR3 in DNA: TGTGCCAGCAGTGACCAGGGTGGGTATAATTCACCCCTCCACTTT. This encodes CASSDQGGYNSPLHF.

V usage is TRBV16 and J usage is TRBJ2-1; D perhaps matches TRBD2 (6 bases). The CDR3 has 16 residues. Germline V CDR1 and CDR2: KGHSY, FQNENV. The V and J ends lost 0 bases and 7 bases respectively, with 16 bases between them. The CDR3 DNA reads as TGTGCCAGCAGCCAATCCCCAGCAGGGAGGCGGAATGAGCAGTTCTTC. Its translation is CASSQSPAGRRNEQFF. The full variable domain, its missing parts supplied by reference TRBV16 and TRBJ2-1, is GEEVAQTPKHLVRGEGQKAKLYCAPIKGHSYVFWYQQVLKNEFKFLISFQNENVFDETGMPKERFSAKCLPNSPCSLEIQATKLEDSAVYFCASSQSPAGRRNEQFFGPGTRLTVL.

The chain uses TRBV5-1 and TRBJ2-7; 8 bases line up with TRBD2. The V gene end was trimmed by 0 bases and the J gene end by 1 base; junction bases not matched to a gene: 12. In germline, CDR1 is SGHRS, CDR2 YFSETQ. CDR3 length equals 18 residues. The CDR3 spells CASSLAFPQLAASYEQYF. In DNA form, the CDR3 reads TGCGCCAGCAGCTTGGCCTTCCCCCAACTAGCGGCGTCCTACGAGCAGTACTTC.

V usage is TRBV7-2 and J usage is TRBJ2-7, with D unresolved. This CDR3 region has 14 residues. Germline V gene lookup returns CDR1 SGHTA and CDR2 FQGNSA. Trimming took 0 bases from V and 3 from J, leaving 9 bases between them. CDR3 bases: TGTGCCAGCAGCTTAGCCCCCAGTGACTACGAGCAGTACTTC. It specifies CASSLAPSDYEQYF. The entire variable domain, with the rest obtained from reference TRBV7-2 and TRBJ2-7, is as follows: GAGVSQSPSNKVTEKGKDVELRCDPISGHTALYWYRQSLGQGLEFLIYFQGNSAPDKSGLPSDRFSAERTGGSVSTLTIQRTQQEDSAVYLCASSLAPSDYEQYFGPGTRLTVT.

The CDR3 region has the DNA TGTGCCAGCAGTCCAATTAAGGGACGACAGGGTAGGCATGAGCAGTTCTTC. As protein: CASSPIKGRQGRHEQFF. The V call is TRBV27, the J call TRBJ2-1; 7 positions agree with TRBD1. This CDR3 is 17 amino acids long. The germline gives CDR1 MNHEY, CDR2 SMNVEV (reference sequence). After removal of 5 bases from V and 8 bases from J, the junction contained 18 bases not matched to a gene.

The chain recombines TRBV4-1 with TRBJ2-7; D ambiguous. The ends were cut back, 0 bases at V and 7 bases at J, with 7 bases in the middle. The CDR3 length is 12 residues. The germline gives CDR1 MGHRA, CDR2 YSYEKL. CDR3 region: CASSQDYGEQYF. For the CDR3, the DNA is TGCGCCAGCAGCCAAGATTACGGGGAGCAGTACTTC.

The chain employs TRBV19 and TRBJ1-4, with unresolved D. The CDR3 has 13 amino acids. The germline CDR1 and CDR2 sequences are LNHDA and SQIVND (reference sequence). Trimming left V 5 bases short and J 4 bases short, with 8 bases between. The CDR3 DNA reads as TGTGCCAGTAGTCTACAGTATAATGAAAAACTGTTTTTT. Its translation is CASSLQYNEKLFF.

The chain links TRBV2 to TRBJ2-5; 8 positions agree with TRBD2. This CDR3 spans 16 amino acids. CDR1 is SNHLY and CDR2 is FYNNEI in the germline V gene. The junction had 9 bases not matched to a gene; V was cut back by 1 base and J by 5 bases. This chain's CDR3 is CASSEGGAGGGETQYF. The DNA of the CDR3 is TGTGCCAGCAGTGAAGGAGGGGCGGGGGGAGGTGAGACCCAGTACTTC.

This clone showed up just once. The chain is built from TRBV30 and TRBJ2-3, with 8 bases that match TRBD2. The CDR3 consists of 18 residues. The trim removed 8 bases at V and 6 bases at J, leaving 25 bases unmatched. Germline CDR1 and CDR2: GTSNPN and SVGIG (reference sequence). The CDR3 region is CALKSGGRESGIRDTQYF. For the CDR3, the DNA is TGTGCCCTTAAATCGGGGGGGAGAGAAAGCGGGATAAGGGATACGCAGTATTTT. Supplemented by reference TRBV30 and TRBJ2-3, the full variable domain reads SQTIHQWPATLVQPVGSPLSLECTVEGTSNPNLYWYRQAAGRGLQLLFYSVGIGQISSEVPQNLSASRPQDRQFILSSKKLLLSDSGFYLCALKSGGRESGIRDTQYFGPGTRLTVL.

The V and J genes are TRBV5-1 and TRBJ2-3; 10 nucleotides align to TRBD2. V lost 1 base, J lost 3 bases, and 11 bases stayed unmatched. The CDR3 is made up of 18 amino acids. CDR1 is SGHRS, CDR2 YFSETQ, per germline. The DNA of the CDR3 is TGCGCCAGCAGCTTGAGGGGAGCGGGAGGGAAAGTAACAGATACGCAGTATTTT. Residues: CASSLRGAGGKVTDTQYF. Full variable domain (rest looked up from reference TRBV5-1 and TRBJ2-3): KAGVTQTPRYLIKTRGQQVTLSCSPISGHRSVSWYQQTPGQGLQFLFEYFSETQRNKGNFPGRFSGRQFSNSRSEMNVSTLELGDSALYLCASSLRGAGGKVTDTQYFGPGTRLTVL.

The CDR3, as DNA: TGTGCCATCAGGGGCAGGGGCGAGGAAAAACTGTTTTTT. This sequence encodes CAIRGRGEEKLFF. The chain employs TRBV10-3 and TRBJ1-4; D might be TRBD1 (6 bases). The germline CDR1 and CDR2 sequences are ENHRY and SYGVKD. The CDR3 has 13 residues. The V end was cut by 6 bases, the J end by 8 bases, with 13 bases between.

In DNA form, the CDR3 reads TGTGCCAGCAGCTCCCCGGGAGCCTCTAACTATGGCTACACCTTC. This sequence encodes CASSSPGASNYGYTF. The V gene is TRBV7-6, the J gene TRBJ1-2; D is undetermined. V gave up 4 bases and J gave up 0 bases, with 12 bases separating them. Germline V gene sequence: CDR1 SGHVS, CDR2 FNYEAQ. CDR3 size: 15 residues.

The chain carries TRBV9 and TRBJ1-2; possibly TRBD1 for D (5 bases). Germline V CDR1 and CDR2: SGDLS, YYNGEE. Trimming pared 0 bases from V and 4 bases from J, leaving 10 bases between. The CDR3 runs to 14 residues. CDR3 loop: CASSVEGSAYGYTF. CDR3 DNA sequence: TGTGCCAGCAGCGTAGAGGGGTCTGCCTATGGCTACACCTTC. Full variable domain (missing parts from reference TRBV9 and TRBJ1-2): DSGVTQTPKHLITATGQRVTLRCSPRSGDLSVYWYQQSLDQGLQFLIQYYNGEERAKGNILERFSAQQFPDLHSELNLSSLELGDSALYFCASSVEGSAYGYTFGSGTRLTVV.

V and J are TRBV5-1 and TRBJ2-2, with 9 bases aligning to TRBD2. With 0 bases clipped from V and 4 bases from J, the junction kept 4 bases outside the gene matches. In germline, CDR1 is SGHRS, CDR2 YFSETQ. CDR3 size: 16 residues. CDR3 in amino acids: CASSLVAGGPTGELFF. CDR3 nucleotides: TGCGCCAGCAGCTTGGTTGCGGGGGGGCCCACCGGGGAGCTGTTTTTT. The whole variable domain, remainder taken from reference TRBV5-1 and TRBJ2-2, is KAGVTQTPRYLIKTRGQQVTLSCSPISGHRSVSWYQQTPGQGLQFLFEYFSETQRNKGNFPGRFSGRQFSNSRSEMNVSTLELGDSALYLCASSLVAGGPTGELFFGEGSRLTVL.

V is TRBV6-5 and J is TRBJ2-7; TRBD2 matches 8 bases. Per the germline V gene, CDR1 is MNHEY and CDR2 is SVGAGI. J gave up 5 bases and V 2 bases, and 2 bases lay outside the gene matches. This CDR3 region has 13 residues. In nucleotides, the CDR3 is TGTGCCAGCAGTTACGGACTAGCCCACGAGCAGTACTTC. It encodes CASSYGLAHEQYF.

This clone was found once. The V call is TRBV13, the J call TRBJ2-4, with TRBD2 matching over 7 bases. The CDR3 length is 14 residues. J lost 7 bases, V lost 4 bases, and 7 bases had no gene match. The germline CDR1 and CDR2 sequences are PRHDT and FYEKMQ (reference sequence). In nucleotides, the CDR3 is TGTGCCAGCAGCTCCCTCGACGGGAGGAACATTCAGTACTTC. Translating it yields CASSSLDGRNIQYF.

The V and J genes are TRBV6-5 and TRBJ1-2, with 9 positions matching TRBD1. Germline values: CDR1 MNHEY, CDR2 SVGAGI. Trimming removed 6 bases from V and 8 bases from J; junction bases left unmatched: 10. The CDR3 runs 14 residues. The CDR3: CASRPPGTGYGYTF. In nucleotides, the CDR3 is TGTGCCAGCAGACCCCCCGGGACAGGGTACGGCTACACCTTC.

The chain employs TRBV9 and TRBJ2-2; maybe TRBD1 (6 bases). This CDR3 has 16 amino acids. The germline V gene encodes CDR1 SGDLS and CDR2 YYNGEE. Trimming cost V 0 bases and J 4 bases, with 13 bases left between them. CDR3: CASSVARGRGTGELFF. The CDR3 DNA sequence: TGTGCCAGCAGCGTAGCTAGGGGGAGAGGCACCGGGGAGCTGTTTTTT. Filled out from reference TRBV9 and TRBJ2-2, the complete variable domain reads DSGVTQTPKHLITATGQRVTLRCSPRSGDLSVYWYQQSLDQGLQFLIQYYNGEERAKGNILERFSAQQFPDLHSELNLSSLELGDSALYFCASSVARGRGTGELFFGEGSRLTVL.

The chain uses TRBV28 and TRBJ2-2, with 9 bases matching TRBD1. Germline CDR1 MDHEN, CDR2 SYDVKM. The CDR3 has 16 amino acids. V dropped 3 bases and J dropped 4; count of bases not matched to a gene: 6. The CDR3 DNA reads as TGTGCCAGCAGTTTTCCGGGACAGGGTTTCACCGGGGAGCTGTTTTTT. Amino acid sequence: CASSFPGQGFTGELFF.

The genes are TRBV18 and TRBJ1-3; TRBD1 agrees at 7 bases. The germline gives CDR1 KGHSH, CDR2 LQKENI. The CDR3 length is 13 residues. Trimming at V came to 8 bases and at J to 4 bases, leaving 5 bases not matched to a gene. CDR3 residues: CASTDREGNTIYF. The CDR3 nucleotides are TGTGCCAGCACCGACAGGGAGGGAAACACCATATATTTT. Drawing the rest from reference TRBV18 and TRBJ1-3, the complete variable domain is NAGVMQNPRHLVRRRGQEARLRCSPMKGHSHVYWYRQLPEEGLKFMVYLQKENIIDESGMPKERFSAEFPKEGPSILRIQQVVRGDSAAYFCASTDREGNTIYFGEGSWLTVV.

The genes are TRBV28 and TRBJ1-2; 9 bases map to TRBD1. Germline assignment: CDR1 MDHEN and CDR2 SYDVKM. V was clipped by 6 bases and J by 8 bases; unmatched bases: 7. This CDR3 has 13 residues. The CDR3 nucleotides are TGTGCCAGCAGCTGGGGACAGGGTGGCGGCTACACCTTC. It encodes CASSWGQGGGYTF.

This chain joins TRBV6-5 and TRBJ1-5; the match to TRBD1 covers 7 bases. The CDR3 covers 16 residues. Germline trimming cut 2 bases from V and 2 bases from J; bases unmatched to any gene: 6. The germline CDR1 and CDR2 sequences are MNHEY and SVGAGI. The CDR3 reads CASSYHRGSGNQPQHF. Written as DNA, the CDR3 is TGTGCCAGCAGTTACCACAGGGGCAGTGGCAATCAGCCCCAGCATTTT.

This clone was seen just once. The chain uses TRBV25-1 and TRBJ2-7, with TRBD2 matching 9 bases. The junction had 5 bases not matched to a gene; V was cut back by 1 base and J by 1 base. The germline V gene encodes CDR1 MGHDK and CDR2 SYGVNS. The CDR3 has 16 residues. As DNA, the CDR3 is TGTGCCAGCAGTGAATGGGGGCTAGCGGGGTCCTACGAGCAGTACTTC. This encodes CASSEWGLAGSYEQYF.

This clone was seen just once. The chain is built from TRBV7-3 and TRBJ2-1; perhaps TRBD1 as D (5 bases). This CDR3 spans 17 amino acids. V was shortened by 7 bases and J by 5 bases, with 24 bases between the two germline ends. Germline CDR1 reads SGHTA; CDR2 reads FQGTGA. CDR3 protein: CASTTGPPGPGDNEQFF. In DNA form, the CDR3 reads TGTGCCAGCACTACCGGCCCCCCAGGGCCTGGGGACAATGAGCAGTTCTTC.

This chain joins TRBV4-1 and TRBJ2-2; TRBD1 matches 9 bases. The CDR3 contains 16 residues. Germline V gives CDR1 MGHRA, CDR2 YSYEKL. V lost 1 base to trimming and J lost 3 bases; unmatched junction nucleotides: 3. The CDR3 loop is CASSQADRGYTGELFF. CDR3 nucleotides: TGCGCCAGCAGCCAAGCCGACAGGGGGTACACCGGGGAGCTGTTTTTT.

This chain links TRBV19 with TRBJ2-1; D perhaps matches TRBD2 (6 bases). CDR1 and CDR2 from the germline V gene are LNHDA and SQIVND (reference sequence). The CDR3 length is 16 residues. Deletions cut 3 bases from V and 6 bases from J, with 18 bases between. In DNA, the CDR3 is TGTGCCAGTAGTATGGGTCGCGGGAATGCGGTCAATGAGCAGTTCTTC. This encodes CASSMGRGNAVNEQFF. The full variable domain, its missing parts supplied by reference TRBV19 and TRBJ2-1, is DGGITQSPKYLFRKEGQNVTLSCEQNLNHDAMYWYRQDPGQGLRLIYYSQIVNDFQKGDIAEGYSVSREKKESFPLTVTSAQKNPTAFYLCASSMGRGNAVNEQFFGPGTRLTVL.

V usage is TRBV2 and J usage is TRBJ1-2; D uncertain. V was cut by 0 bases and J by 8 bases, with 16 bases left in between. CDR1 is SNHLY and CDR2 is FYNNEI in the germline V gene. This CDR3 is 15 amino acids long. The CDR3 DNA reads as TGTGCCAGCAGTGAAGCGCTCGTGTTTGCCAGGGGCTACACCTTC. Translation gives CASSEALVFARGYTF. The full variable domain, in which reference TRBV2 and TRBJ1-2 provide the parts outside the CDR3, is EPEVTQTPSHQVTQMGQEVILRCVPISNHLYFYWYRQILGQKVEFLVSFYNNEISEKSEIFDDQFSVERPDGSNFTLKIRSTKLEDSAMYFCASSEALVFARGYTFGSGTRLTVV.

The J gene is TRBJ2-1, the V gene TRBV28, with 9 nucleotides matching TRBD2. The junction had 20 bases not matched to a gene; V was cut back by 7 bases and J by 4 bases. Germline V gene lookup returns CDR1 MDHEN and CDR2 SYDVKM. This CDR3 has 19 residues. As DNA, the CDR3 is TGTGCCAGCACCACTTACCTCGGGGCTAGCGGGATAGCGTACAATGAGCAGTTCTTC. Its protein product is CASTTYLGASGIAYNEQFF. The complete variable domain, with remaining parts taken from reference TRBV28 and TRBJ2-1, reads DVKVTQSSRYLVKRTGEKVFLECVQDMDHENMFWYRQDPGLGLRLIYFSYDVKMKEKGDIPEGYSVSREKKERFSLILESASTNQTSMYLCASTTYLGASGIAYNEQFFGPGTRLTVL.

The CDR3 region has the DNA TGTGCCAGCAGCTTGGTTTTGGGCTTTTTTAGCTCCTACAATGAGCAGTTCTTC. This codes for CASSLVLGFFSSYNEQFF. The chain couples TRBV5-5 to TRBJ2-1; D gene uncertain. The CDR3 has 18 residues. V was cut by 0 bases and J by 0 bases, with 16 bases left in between. Germline lookup yields CDR1 SGHKS and CDR2 YYEKEE (reference sequence). The whole variable domain, remainder taken from reference TRBV5-5 and TRBJ2-1, is DAGVTQSPTHLIKTRGQQVTLRCSPISGHKSVSWYQQVLGQGPQFIFQYYEKEERGRGNFPDRFSARQFPNYSSELNVNALLLGDSALYLCASSLVLGFFSSYNEQFFGPGTRLTVL.

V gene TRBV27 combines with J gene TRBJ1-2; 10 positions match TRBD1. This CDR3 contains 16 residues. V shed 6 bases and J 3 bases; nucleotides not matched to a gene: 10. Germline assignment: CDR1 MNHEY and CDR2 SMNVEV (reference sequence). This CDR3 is CASSQLTGGWDYGYTF. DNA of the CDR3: TGTGCCAGCAGCCAACTGACAGGGGGCTGGGACTATGGCTACACCTTC.